This T cell receptor beta chain is from a study of blood T cell repertoires in COVID-19 (TCRdb year 2020). Looking at the study overall: Samples from collaborators originated in the United States, Italy and Spain and spanned both the acute and convalescent phases of COVID-19. Nearly every sample came with metadata listing a de-identified subject ID, COVID-19 status, age in years and sex. Where HLA class I and class II types were available, the types were taken from metadata supplied by the sample provider, not from assay-based typing. The samples were drawn from two sources: the first 160 participants of the ongoing ImmuneRACE study, and fewer than 1,500 subjects contributed by 6 global collaborators. A freely available public database, intended as a resource for researchers studying the immune response to SARS-CoV-2, is where the repertoires were released. The prospective study material was composed of cDNA or gDNA derived from T cells, B-cell-depleted T cells, or PBMCs. Subjects who had been exposed to COVID-19, were actively infected with it, or had recovered from it provided the deeply sampled blood TCRbeta repertoires that made up the dataset. General findings and caveats noted by the study authors: Clinical and demographic metadata were provided uncurated, with the amount varying by source and participant.

About this clone: No antigen is known for it. There are no base qualities to consult, and no much larger clone falls within one base.

TCRbeta CDR3 regions were amplified from genomic DNA using the immunoSEQ Assay, a bias-controlled multiplex PCR. Per the source publication's procedure: The number of nucleated cells in each sample was estimated from the amplification of reference gene primers within the assay. To quantify the absolute abundance of each unique TCRbeta CDR3 rearrangement, sequence reads were collapsed and filtered. For each sample, productive Simpson clonality was calculated as the square root of Simpson's diversity index across productive rearrangements. Here the immuneACCESS table is served through TCRdb, limited to in-frame sequences with V and J called. Missing clones are a known gap in these copies; in checked studies unresolved V genes cover under half, and the rest lacks a known reason. Clonal size and the V and J genes are those of that table, whereas D and trimming came from the DNA. In all, the sample holds some 220,000 clones, and approximately 90% of those were seen once. Together, the top ten hold around 3.2% of the sample.

Enrolling through a virtual design, the prospective study's participants ranged in age from roughly 18 to 89 years and lived across more than 20 United States geographic areas. In the prospective study, participants were assigned to cohorts based on the clinical history participants reported in a screening survey and a study questionnaire. Each participant in the prospective study had whole blood, serum and a nasopharyngeal or oropharyngeal swab collected by mobile phlebotomists. Over an approximately 2-month period, participants in the prospective study had the option of providing additional blood draws and questionnaires. Before DNA extraction, blood samples from the prospective study were shipped at room temperature or frozen. This TCR was sampled from a woman between 18 and 30 years old in a cohort exposed to, infected with or recovered from COVID-19 (not recorded which). The sample taken for sequencing was PBMCs or T cells enriched from blood (not recorded which).

The DNA reads TGTGCCAGCAGCTTGACAGGGGGCGGAGTAGGAGGCTACACCTTC. Translation gives CASSLTGGGVGGYTF. This chain is built from TRBV14 and TRBJ1-2; 10 bases in the middle match TRBD1. According to the germline V gene, CDR1 reads SGHDN and CDR2 reads FVKESK. V lost 5 bases and J lost 8 bases, and the count of bases not matched to a germline gene is 11. The CDR3 sequence holds 15 residues, the cysteine and phenylalanine included. The only DNA kept is the CDR3, 45 bases in frame from the first base.